This T cell receptor beta chain emerged from a study of T-cell memory formation after mild COVID-19. V was cut by 2 bases and J by 5 bases, with 18 bases left in between. CDR3 length: 16 residues. From the 5' RACE reads, TCRdb called clonotypes with MiXCR, one entry per CDR3 protein. The sample lists 350,000 to 450,000 distinct CDR3 sequences; 15% to 20% were seen once. The chain has TRBV12-3 or TRBV12-4 and TRBJ2-5, with D maybe TRBD2 (5 bases). Sequenced: PBMCs or a T cell subset sorted from them (not recorded which). The receptor was isolated from an adult woman who had mild COVID-19 (a few samples of this study predate the infection). Cell type and time point are not known. The CDR3 loop is CASSLRLQAPGETQYF. Here the CDR3 DNA reads TGTGCCAGCAGTTTACGGTTGCAGGCCCCGGGGGAGACCCAGTACTTC.